This passage covers 21 T cell receptor beta chains from one sample sequenced in a study of blood T cell repertoires in COVID-19 (dated by TCRdb to between 2020 and 2021). Library generation was performed with the immunoSEQ multiplex PCR assay. The source is immuneACCESS, and TCRdb retained only in-frame sequences with V and J called. Part of the clones is not carried over; for the studies checked, unresolved V genes explain less than half of this, and the remainder is unexplained. Here the sample has more than 350,000 clones; approximately 90% occur a single time. The top ten constitute approximately 1.5% of the sample. Sequencing was done on a sample of PBMCs or T cells enriched from blood (not recorded which). Receptors originate from a young woman who had been exposed to COVID-19.

This rearrangement joins TRBV18 to TRBJ1-2, with TRBD1 as a possible D gene (5 bases). Germline-derived CDR1 and CDR2 are KGHSH and LQKENI. CDR3 size: 13 residues. V lost 2 bases and J lost 3, with 7 bases in between. The CDR3 DNA sequence: TGTGCCAGCTCACCAAAGACAGACTATGGCTACACCTTC. It is translated as CASSPKTDYGYTF. The variable domain in full, completed from reference TRBV18 and TRBJ1-2, reads NAGVMQNPRHLVRRRGQEARLRCSPMKGHSHVYWYRQLPEEGLKFMVYLQKENIIDESGMPKERFSAEFPKEGPSILRIQQVVRGDSAAYFCASSPKTDYGYTFGSGTRLTVV.

The chain carries TRBV5-1 and TRBJ2-7, with TRBD1 identical over 10 bases. Germline values: CDR1 SGHRS, CDR2 YFSETQ. The J segment lost 7 bases and the V segment lost 2 bases, leaving 3 bases of the junction unmatched. The CDR3 loop spans 13 amino acids. CDR3 nucleotides: TGCGCCAGCAGCTTCGGGACAGGGGAAGAGCAGTACTTC. Translating gives CASSFGTGEEQYF. Complete variable domain (other parts from reference TRBV5-1 and TRBJ2-7): KAGVTQTPRYLIKTRGQQVTLSCSPISGHRSVSWYQQTPGQGLQFLFEYFSETQRNKGNFPGRFSGRQFSNSRSEMNVSTLELGDSALYLCASSFGTGEEQYFGPGTRLTVT.

The rearrangement uses TRBV19 and TRBJ1-5, with D uncertain. Trimming took 9 bases from V and 5 from J, leaving 14 bases between them. The germline CDR1 and CDR2 sequences are LNHDA and SQIVND (reference sequence). The CDR3 is 13 residues long. The CDR3 DNA sequence: TGTGCCAGACCAGGAGCGGGTTATCAGCCCCAGCATTTT. Its protein product is CARPGAGYQPQHF. Based on the CDR3 plus reference TRBV19 and TRBJ1-5, the full variable domain is DGGITQSPKYLFRKEGQNVTLSCEQNLNHDAMYWYRQDPGQGLRLIYYSQIVNDFQKGDIAEGYSVSREKKESFPLTVTSAQKNPTAFYLCARPGAGYQPQHFGDGTRLSIL.

The V call is TRBV6-8, the J call TRBJ2-3; 11 nucleotides line up with TRBD2. J lost 1 base, V lost 5 bases, and 14 bases had no gene match. Germline CDR1 MNHGY, CDR2 SAAAGT. This CDR3 region has 19 residues. The CDR3 coding sequence is TGTGCCAGCAGTCCAAGATCCCGACTAGCGGGGCGACGCACAGATACGCAGTATTTT. Translating gives CASSPRSRLAGRRTDTQYF.

V usage is TRBV19 and J usage is TRBJ1-1, with D possibly TRBD1 on 5 matching bases. Germline assignment: CDR1 LNHDA and CDR2 SQIVND (reference sequence). This CDR3 spans 15 amino acids. V gave up 2 bases and J gave up 1 base, with 11 bases separating them. In DNA, the CDR3 is TGTGCCAGTAGTATACGGTGGGGCACGAACACTGAAGCTTTCTTT. Amino acid sequence: CASSIRWGTNTEAFF.

This clone has just one count. The rearrangement links TRBV18 to TRBJ1-3; unclear D gene. The CDR3 spans 16 residues. V was trimmed by 3 bases and J by 0 bases, leaving 12 bases between them. In germline, CDR1 is KGHSH, CDR2 LQKENI. CDR3 DNA: TGTGCCAGCTCACCGTTGGTGATCGGCTCTGGAAACACCATATATTTT. Its translation: CASSPLVIGSGNTIYF. Full variable domain (remainder filled in from reference TRBV18 and TRBJ1-3): NAGVMQNPRHLVRRRGQEARLRCSPMKGHSHVYWYRQLPEEGLKFMVYLQKENIIDESGMPKERFSAEFPKEGPSILRIQQVVRGDSAAYFCASSPLVIGSGNTIYFGEGSWLTVV.

This sequence joins TRBV12-3 or TRBV12-4 and TRBJ2-2; unclear D gene. Trimming took 6 bases from V and 8 from J, leaving 10 bases between them. CDR3 length: 12 residues. CDR3: CASSSSLGELFF. The CDR3 DNA follows: TGTGCCAGCAGCTCCAGTCTGGGGGAGCTGTTTTTT.

CDR3 DNA sequence: TGTGCCAGCAGTTACTCGGACAGGACCTCTGGAAACACCATATATTTT. It codes for CASSYSDRTSGNTIYF. This chain uses TRBV6-5 with TRBJ1-3, with 7 bases aligning to TRBD1. Germline values: CDR1 MNHEY, CDR2 SVGAGI. Trimming cost V 0 bases and J 0 bases; bases outside gene matches: 2. The CDR3 contains 16 residues.

This clone occurred once. CDR3 coding DNA: TGTGCCACCAGTGATCGGGGACAGGGGGCTGGAAATGAGCAGTTCTTC. Its protein is CATSDRGQGAGNEQFF. The gene calls are TRBV24-1 and TRBJ2-1, with 12 nucleotides matching TRBD1. The V segment lost 3 bases and the J segment 7 bases; nucleotides outside the gene matches: 6. CDR3 length: 16 amino acids. Germline V gene lookup returns CDR1 KGHDR and CDR2 SFDVKD.

The count of this clone is one. CDR3 sequence (DNA): TGTGCCAGCAGTATTCAGGGAATGGGTTCCGGGGAGCTGTTTTTT. It yields the protein CASSIQGMGSGELFF. V and J are TRBV6-5 and TRBJ2-2; a weak D match, TRBD1 (5 bases). V lost 5 bases and J lost 6, with 16 bases in between. CDR3 size: 15 residues. The germline V gene encodes CDR1 MNHEY and CDR2 SVGAGI.

V is TRBV7-6 and J is TRBJ2-1, with a weak D call TRBD1 (6 bases). The germline V and J ends were trimmed by 5 bases and 0 bases, with 14 bases remaining between them. Germline V gives CDR1 SGHVS, CDR2 FNYEAQ. The CDR3 covers 16 residues. The CDR3 protein is CASSPQGMSSYNEQFF. CDR3 DNA: TGTGCCAGCAGCCCTCAGGGGATGAGCTCCTACAATGAGCAGTTCTTC. The complete variable domain, with remaining parts taken from reference TRBV7-6 and TRBJ2-1, reads GAGVSQSPRYKVTKRGQDVALRCDPISGHVSLYWYRQALGQGPEFLTYFNYEAQQDKSGLPNDRFSAERPEGSISTLTIQRTEQRDSAMYRCASSPQGMSSYNEQFFGPGTRLTVL.

The V gene is TRBV10-1, the J gene TRBJ2-7; D ambiguous. The germline gives CDR1 WNHNN, CDR2 SYGVQD (reference sequence). There are 13 residues in the CDR3. The V and J ends lost 2 bases and 5 bases respectively, with 10 bases between them. In DNA form, the CDR3 reads TGCGCCAGCAGTGAGACCTATCCCCACGAGCAGTACTTC. This codes for CASSETYPHEQYF.

The CDR3 DNA follows: TGTGCCAGCAGTGAGCCGGCAGGTCATCAGCCCCAGCATTTT. It translates to CASSEPAGHQPQHF. J is TRBJ1-5 and V is TRBV6-1; D gene uncertain. V was pared by 3 bases and J by 5 bases, with 11 bases between. CDR1 and CDR2 from the germline V gene are MNHNS and SASEGT. The length of the CDR3 is 14 residues.

V usage is TRBV6-5 and J usage is TRBJ2-7, with 9 bases lining up with TRBD1. With V trimmed by 2 bases and J by 2 bases, 1 base remained unmatched. The CDR3 runs to 14 residues. CDR1 and CDR2 (germline): MNHEY, SVGAGI. This CDR3 is CASSYTGGTYEQYF. DNA of the CDR3: TGTGCCAGCAGTTACACAGGGGGCACCTACGAGCAGTACTTC.

The chain carries TRBV7-2 and TRBJ2-1; TRBD2 agrees at 8 bases. V lost 1 base and J lost 8; bases outside the gene matches: 4. Germline CDR1 reads SGHTA; CDR2 reads FQGNSA. The CDR3 loop spans 14 amino acids. The CDR3 here is CASSLGTSIHEQFF. The CDR3 DNA sequence: TGTGCCAGCAGCTTAGGGACTAGCATCCATGAGCAGTTCTTC.

The CDR3 region has the DNA TGTGCCAGCAGCGCGGCTCCGGGACTAACCTCCTCCTACAATGAGCAGTTCTTC. As protein: CASSAAPGLTSSYNEQFF. J is TRBJ2-1 and V is TRBV7-2, with 7 bases identical to TRBD2. The trim removed 5 bases at V and 0 bases at J, leaving 13 bases unmatched. From germline, CDR1 is SGHTA and CDR2 FQGNSA. The CDR3 sequence is 18 residues long.

The chain links TRBV4-1 to TRBJ1-3; 8 bases map to TRBD1. The CDR3 spans 18 residues. CDR1 is MGHRA and CDR2 is YSYEKL in the germline V gene. Trimming at V came to 5 bases and at J to 0 bases, leaving 12 bases not matched to a gene. This CDR3 is CASSSRSGQGFSGNTIYF. CDR3 DNA sequence: TGCGCCAGCAGCTCCCGTAGTGGACAGGGCTTCTCTGGAAACACCATATATTTT.

The genes are TRBV10-2 and TRBJ1-1; a weak D match, TRBD1 (6 bases). The CDR3 has 13 residues. V dropped 10 bases and J dropped 4 bases, with 16 bases sitting between them. Germline V lookup: CDR1 WSHSY, CDR2 SAAADI. The CDR3 DNA reads as TGCGCCACCATTGAGGGGGGAGGCACTGAAGCTTTCTTT. Protein sequence: CATIEGGGTEAFF.

The count of this clone is one. The CDR3, as DNA: TGCGCCAGCAGCCAAGAGACTAGGCTGTTGACCGGGGAGCTGTTTTTT. Residues: CASSQETRLLTGELFF. The chain recombines TRBV4-3 with TRBJ2-2; D is perhaps TRBD2 (6 bases). Trimming removed 0 bases from V and 5 bases from J, with 13 bases in between. The length of the CDR3 is 16 residues. Germline V gene data show CDR1 as LGHNA and CDR2 as YSLEER.

This clone has a single count. The chain has TRBV30 and TRBJ1-6; the match to TRBD1 covers 8 bases. V was clipped by 3 bases and J by 9 bases; unmatched bases: 7. In germline, CDR1 is GTSNPN, CDR2 SVGIG (reference sequence). This CDR3 has 14 amino acids. In nucleotides, the CDR3 is TGTGCCTGGAGGGACACAGGGGGAGCTTCACCCCTCCACTTT. Translating gives CAWRDTGGASPLHF.

The chain recombines TRBV20-1 with TRBJ1-2; D remains ambiguous. Per germline, CDR1 DFQATT and CDR2 SNEGSKA (reference sequence). This CDR3 is 11 amino acids long. V was trimmed by 2 bases and J by 4 bases, leaving 5 bases between them. Here the CDR3 DNA reads TGCAGTGCTAGACCCGGCTATGGCTACACCTTC. This encodes CSARPGYGYTF.